Described below is a single T cell receptor (beta chain) sequence and its context. The repertoire was sequenced with immunoSEQ multiplex PCR; TCRdb's copy has only in-frame clones and lacks some. The table has hundreds of thousands of clones, around nine tenths seen once. The CDR3 is made up of 16 amino acids. Trimming at V came to 3 bases and at J to 4 bases, leaving 6 bases not matched to a gene. Per the germline V gene, CDR1 is SGHTA and CDR2 is FQGTGA. This record belongs to a study of blood T cell repertoires in COVID-19. The chain links TRBV7-3 to TRBJ1-4, with 9 bases lining up with TRBD1. The sample taken for sequencing was peripheral blood. The sequence came from an older woman with COVID-19, enrolled during active disease. The CDR3 nucleotides read TGTGCCAGCAGCTTGGCTACAGGGGGCGGTAATGAAAAACTGTTTTTT. It translates to CASSLATGGGNEKLFF.